The source of this T cell receptor (beta chain) is a study of patients and donors after allogeneic stem cell transplantation. TCRdb called the RT-PCR reads again in MiXCR, with one record for every CDR3 protein. This repertoire shows about 960,000 distinct CDR3 sequences, roughly 18% found once; its top ten account for roughly 6.4%. In this sample, this clonotype turned up many times. Unmatched junction bases numbered 11, after V lost 5 bases and J lost 3 bases. CDR1 is SQVTM and CDR2 is ANQGSEA in the germline V gene. This CDR3 comprises 15 residues. The specimen sequenced was blood, either unsorted or a sorted T cell fraction (not recorded which). The sequence derives from a human donor who was either an allogeneic HSCT recipient or a stem cell or donor lymphocyte infusion donor (not recorded which). It is not recorded whose cells these are; they may come from a transplant donor. The V call is TRBV29-1, the J call TRBJ2-3; TRBD2 matches at 7 bases. The CDR3 nucleotides read TGCAGCGTTCTTCCCGGGGGAGGGGCAACAGATACGCAGTATTTT. Its translation is CSVLPGGGATDTQYF.